Included here is one T cell receptor (beta chain) sequence, with context. The specificity of this receptor is unknown. At one end, the junction sequence differs from germline, possibly due to a read error. A patient counted as having stable Graves' hyperthyroidism if no progression to ophthalmopathy occurred over 18 months of follow-up. The hyperthyroidism patients were between 18 and 65 years old and newly diagnosed, with a disease duration of less than 2 months. The study excluded patients with uncontrolled infections, other autoimmune diseases, pregnancy or lactation. Diagnoses were based on clinical symptoms, serum thyroxine and TRAb, thyroid ultrasound and orbital computed tomography. PBMCs were isolated from around 10 ml of fresh peripheral blood by Ficoll-Paque density gradient centrifugation. Total RNA was extracted using Trizol reagent, and RNA quality was assessed on an Agilent 2100 Bioanalyzer.

The CDR3, cysteine through phenylalanine, is 15 amino acids long. This entry keeps only the CDR3 DNA: 45 bases, framed from base 1. In the germline V gene, CDR1 corresponds to SNHLY and CDR2 to FYNNEI. Amplification of TCR beta CDR3 regions was carried out from RNA transcripts. The TCR CDR3 was subjected to a first round of RT-PCR using the HTBI primer set and the Qiagen OneStep RT-PCR kit. Libraries were constructed in a second round of multiplex PCR, after which size selection and purification were carried out. Libraries were sequenced paired-end with 100 bp reads on an Illumina HiSeq2000. Concerning the study's data processing: SOAPnuke was used to process the raw data, with reads discarded if the reads contained adapters or uncalled bases, had a mean Phred below 15, or lacked an exact constant-primer or identifier match. COPE v1.2.5 was used to merge the high-quality paired reads, and each unique nucleotide sequence was defined as a clonotype. MiTCR v1.1 was used to align clonotypes to the IMGT TRBV, TRBD and TRBJ reference segments. Analysis was restricted to V-J combinations with a frequency above 0.0001, which covered roughly 99% of repertoires. The TCS score was defined as F50 (clonal expansion) divided by E x V (chaos), with BLOSUM62-based TCRdist calculated between CDR3 peptides within each V-J. Welch's t-statistics and random forest reduced roughly 500 V-J features to 13, which were used in a naive Bayes classifier (R e1071). TCRdb itself trimmed the public reads at Q25 with fastp, ran MiXCR and retained productive beta chains. Rows are combined by CDR3 protein, so each entry shows the most common genes and DNA. In this record, the V and J calls reflect TCRdb's handling and not the investigators' own analysis. This sample has 600,000 to 900,000 distinct CDR3 sequences in its table, and about a sixth of those were observed once. Together, the top ten hold under 8.5% of the sample.

The sample belongs to a study of T cells in Graves' hyperthyroidism and ophthalmopathy (dated by TCRdb to the late 2010s). Background for the entire study: Peripheral blood was collected at initial diagnosis, before any treatment. To identify distinguishing TCR V-J signatures, a discovery cohort of about 95 patients was used, comprising some 45 with Graves' ophthalmopathy and some 57 with stable Graves' hyperthyroidism. Prospective prediction of ophthalmopathy was tested in an independent validation cohort of about 19 hyperthyroidism patients and roughly 16 patients who later progressed to ophthalmopathy. The roughly 99 discovery patients were divided at random into training and test sets in a 7:3 ratio. The study also compared thyroid tissue and blood T-cell repertoires from roughly 6 Graves' hyperthyroidism patients. Following sampling, methimazole starting at 30 mg daily was given to hyperthyroidism patients, and high-dose intravenous methylprednisolone was given to ophthalmopathy patients. The paper describes TCR Vbeta CDR3 sequencing of more than 120 peripheral blood samples, made up of 40 to 45 ophthalmopathy patients, more than 70 hyperthyroidism patients and 17 progressor patients. Broad study findings and their caveats: During validation, the model predicted progression to ophthalmopathy a median of approximately six months ahead of onset, with 70.59% sensitivity and 72.22% specificity. Most expanded thyroid clonotypes (frequency above 0.001) were also detected in blood, suggesting blood repertoires may reflect thyroid immune responses. Sample size was not statistically predetermined, and investigators were not blinded to group allocation. Ophthalmopathy was separated from stable hyperthyroidism by a 13 V-J signature model, with approximately 85% sensitivity and approximately 81% specificity obtained in cross-validation and 80%/75% obtained in testing.

This sequence was found in a man in his late teens or twenties with Graves' hyperthyroidism. Sequenced input: blood. The sequence is built from TRBV2 and TRBJ2-1, with 11 bases matching TRBD2. The encoded CDR3 is CTSSLAGGYYNEQFF. Here is the DNA: TGTACCAGCAGTCTAGCGGGAGGCTATTACAATGAGCAGTTCTTC.